The 15 T cell receptor beta chains presented below share a single source sample, sequenced in a study of naive and memory T cell subsets. Findings of the study overall: Possibly reflecting memory cells re-expressing CD45RA, a few larger clonotypes occurred in naive repertoires, especially CD8.

Their cognate antigens are unknown. Two oligonucleotides, mixed equimolar, formed the beta constant-region primer covering TRBC1 and TRBC2. The ligated cDNA underwent four PCR rounds using SP2 and nested alpha and beta constant-region primers. TCRdb reanalysed the UMI-ligation and nested PCR reads using MiXCR and keeps one entry per CDR3 protein. The sample holds 150,000 or so distinct CDR3 sequences, 22% seen once. The specimen was naive CD4+ T cells from blood. The receptor source for this set is a human donor in good health.

This clonotype has a single count. The chain couples TRBV9 to TRBJ2-3; 7 bases are a match to TRBD2. Germline assignment: CDR1 SGDLS and CDR2 YYNGEE. CDR3 length equals 16 residues. V trimming: 2 bases; J trimming: 12 bases; junction bases outside the gene matches: 18. CDR3 DNA: TGTGCCAGCAGCGTCCCCTTGTGGGGGGAGGGCCTCTCCCAGTATTTT. Its translation is CASSVPLWGEGLSQYF.

CDR3 bases: TGTGCCAGCAGTCAGACAGGTGGCGGCGAGCAGTACTTC. This translates into CASSQTGGGEQYF. V gene TRBV12-3 or TRBV12-4 combines with J gene TRBJ2-7, with D possibly being TRBD1 (6 bases). V dropped 5 bases and J dropped 6 bases, with 14 bases sitting between them. This CDR3 spans 13 amino acids.

There are a few counts of this clonotype. V usage is TRBV7-9 and J usage is TRBJ1-5; D is undetermined. Germline assignment: CDR1 SEHNR and CDR2 FQNEAQ (reference sequence). V was cut by 3 bases and J by 1 base, with 10 bases left in between. The CDR3 length is 15 residues. In DNA, the CDR3 is TGTGCCAGCAGCTTCGACGTGTTGAGCAATCAGCCCCAGCATTTT. This codes for CASSFDVLSNQPQHF.

This clonotype is a singleton in its sample. The chain is built from TRBV7-2 and TRBJ2-7, with 7 bases lining up with TRBD2. Germline V gene sequence: CDR1 SGHTA, CDR2 FQGNSA. The CDR3 consists of 16 residues. J was trimmed by 3 bases and V by 2 bases; bases with no gene match: 10. In DNA, the CDR3 is TGTGCCAGCAGCTTAACGCCCGCGGGAGCTTACTACGAGCAGTACTTC. This codes for CASSLTPAGAYYEQYF.

V is TRBV20-1 and J is TRBJ2-6; the D is unclear. The CDR3 sequence is 15 residues long. V lost 2 bases, J lost 2 bases, and 10 bases lay in between. CDR1 DFQATT and CDR2 SNEGSKA come from the germline V gene (reference sequence). CDR3 bases: TGCAGTGCTAGACTCCCAAAAGCTGGGGCCAACGTCCTGACTTTC. As protein: CSARLPKAGANVLTF.

This chain connects TRBV10-3 to TRBJ2-7; possibly TRBD1 or TRBD2 for D (5 bases each). CDR3 size: 15 residues. Germline V gene lookup returns CDR1 ENHRY and CDR2 SYGVKD. V lost 2 bases, J lost 2 bases, and 13 bases lay in between. The CDR3 DNA is TGTGCCATCAGTGAGGGACTCACAGGAGCCTACGAGCAGTACTTC. Amino acid sequence: CAISEGLTGAYEQYF.

This clonotype turned up a few times. This sequence joins TRBV20-1 and TRBJ2-6; D gene unclear. Germline CDR1 is DFQATT and CDR2 is SNEGSKA (reference sequence). Trimming removed 0 bases at V and 2 bases at J, with 2 bases between. The length of the CDR3 is 13 residues. The CDR3 DNA is TGCAGTGCTAGAGATCCTGGGGCCAACGTCCTGACTTTC. This codes for CSARDPGANVLTF.

J is TRBJ1-1 and V is TRBV6-1; D call uncertain. The V end lost 6 bases, the J end lost 0 bases, and 11 bases lay between the germline ends. The germline CDR1 and CDR2 sequences are MNHNS and SASEGT. There are 14 residues in the CDR3. CDR3 region: CASSRTELNTEAFF. In DNA, the CDR3 is TGTGCCAGCAGCCGCACAGAGCTGAACACTGAAGCTTTCTTT.

This clonotype has a handful of counts. The V gene is TRBV29-1, the J gene TRBJ2-4, with TRBD1 identical over 8 bases. This CDR3 is built from 13 residues. V lost 5 bases and J lost 6; bases outside the gene matches: 6. CDR1 and CDR2 from the germline V gene are SQVTM and ANQGSEA. DNA of the CDR3: TGCAGCGTTCGACAGGGGTGGGGAAACATTCAGTACTTC. This translates into CSVRQGWGNIQYF.

This clonotype appeared many times. This rearrangement joins TRBV10-1 to TRBJ2-3; 7 bases fit TRBD1. The CDR3 covers 15 residues. Germline V gives CDR1 WNHNN, CDR2 SYGVQD (reference sequence). V lost 6 bases to trimming and J lost 0 bases; unmatched junction nucleotides: 6. CDR3 nucleotides: TGCGCCAGCAGGGCTCCGGGACAGAGCACAGATACGCAGTATTTT. Translated, it gives CASRAPGQSTDTQYF.

This clonotype was detected only a few times. The gene calls are TRBV15 and TRBJ2-3; tentative D call: TRBD2 (5 bases). V shed 10 bases and J shed 4 bases, with 24 bases lying between them. Germline V lookup: CDR1 LNHNV, CDR2 YYDKDF (reference sequence). The length of the CDR3 is 16 residues. As DNA, the CDR3 is TGTGCCATCGGCCTCCGTCTAGGGAGTAGCGCAGATACGCAGTATTTT. Translated, it gives CAIGLRLGSSADTQYF.

This clonotype was seen a few times. The chain couples TRBV3-1 to TRBJ2-5; 15 bases agree with TRBD2. The CDR3 consists of 19 residues. The germline V gene encodes CDR1 LGHDT and CDR2 YNNKEL (reference sequence). With 0 bases clipped from V and 5 bases from J, the junction kept 10 bases outside the gene matches. CDR3: CASSQDWTSGRALGETQYF. CDR3 sequence (DNA): TGTGCCAGCAGCCAAGATTGGACTAGCGGGAGGGCCCTCGGCGAGACCCAGTACTTC.

V gene TRBV5-5 combines with J gene TRBJ1-5, with unresolved D. The CDR3 contains 14 residues. V lost 1 base and J 1 base, leaving 6 bases between the germline ends. Germline-derived CDR1 and CDR2 are SGHKS and YYEKEE (reference sequence). This chain's CDR3 is CASSLLWSNQPQHF. As DNA, the CDR3 is TGTGCCAGCAGCTTGCTCTGGAGCAATCAGCCCCAGCATTTT.

The chain is built from TRBV6-1 and TRBJ2-7, with 11 bases aligning to TRBD1. The germline CDR1 and CDR2 sequences are MNHNS and SASEGT. The CDR3 contains 16 residues. V trimming: 6 bases; J trimming: 2 bases; junction bases outside the gene matches: 9. The CDR3 coding sequence is TGTGCCAGCAGGGGACCTATGGGACAGGGGGCCTACGAGCAGTACTTC. It is translated as CASRGPMGQGAYEQYF.

This clonotype has only a few counts. The rearrangement uses TRBV10-3 and TRBJ2-5; tentative D call: TRBD1 (5 bases). The ends were cut back, 5 bases at V and 1 base at J, with 8 bases in the middle. The CDR3 is made up of 13 amino acids. Germline CDR1 ENHRY, CDR2 SYGVKD. CDR3 sequence reads: CAISTTAQETQYF. CDR3 DNA: TGTGCCATCAGTACGACAGCCCAAGAGACCCAGTACTTC.